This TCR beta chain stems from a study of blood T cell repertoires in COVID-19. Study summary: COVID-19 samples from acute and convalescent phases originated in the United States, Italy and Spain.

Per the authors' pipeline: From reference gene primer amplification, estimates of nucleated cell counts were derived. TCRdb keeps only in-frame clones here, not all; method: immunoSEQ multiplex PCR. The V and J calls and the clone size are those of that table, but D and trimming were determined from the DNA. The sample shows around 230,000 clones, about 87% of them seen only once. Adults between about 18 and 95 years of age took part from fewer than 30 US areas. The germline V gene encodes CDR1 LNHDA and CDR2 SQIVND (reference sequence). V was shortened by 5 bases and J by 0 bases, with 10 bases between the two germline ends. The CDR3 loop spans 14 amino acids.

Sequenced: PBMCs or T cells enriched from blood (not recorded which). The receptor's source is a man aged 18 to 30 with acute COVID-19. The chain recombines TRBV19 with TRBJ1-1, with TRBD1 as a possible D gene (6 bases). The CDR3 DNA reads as TGTGCCAGTAGTGACGACAGGTTGAACACTGAAGCTTTCTTT. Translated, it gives CASSDDRLNTEAFF.